What follows are 24 T cell receptor beta chains derived from one specimen sequenced in a study of T cells in Graves' hyperthyroidism and ophthalmopathy. There were TCR beta CDR3 regions amplified from RNA transcripts. Primed by the HTBI set, a first-round RT-PCR was run on the TCR CDR3. TCRdb re-derived calls from the multiplex PCR reads in MiXCR, one entry per CDR3 protein. This table holds hundreds of thousands of distinct CDR3 sequences, 11% to 15% found once. Sequencing was carried out using blood. Every receptor here comes from a woman in her late teens or twenties with Graves' hyperthyroidism.

Ten or more counts support this clonotype. The rearrangement joins TRBV11-1 to TRBJ1-6; 7 bases are a match to TRBD1. V lost 2 bases and J lost 7; bases outside the gene matches: 5. CDR3 length: 15 residues. Germline assignment: CDR1 SGHAT and CDR2 FQDESV (reference sequence). CDR3: CASSLSGQTNSPLHF. As DNA, the CDR3 is TGTGCCAGCAGCTTATCGGGACAGACAAATTCACCCCTCCACTTT.

This clonotype was counted between two and nine times. This chain joins TRBV28 and TRBJ2-7, with D unresolved. V was clipped by 7 bases and J by 0 bases, with 4 bases between them. CDR1 MDHEN and CDR2 SYDVKM come from the germline V gene. The CDR3 runs to 11 residues. This CDR3 reads CASKSSYEQYF. For the CDR3, the DNA is TGTGCCAGCAAGAGCTCCTACGAGCAGTACTTC.

This clonotype occurred many times. J is TRBJ2-1 and V is TRBV28; TRBD1 agrees at 10 bases. CDR3 length equals 16 residues. The germline V gene has CDR1 MDHEN and CDR2 SYDVKM. The ends lost 7 bases at V and 1 base at J; junction bases unmatched: 7. The CDR3 DNA is TGTGCCAGCACCGAGACAGGGGGCCGTTCCTACAATGAGCAGTTCTTC. Translated: CASTETGGRSYNEQFF.

This clonotype came up many times. J is TRBJ1-3 and V is TRBV5-1, with D hard to call. The CDR3 sequence is 13 residues long. V lost 3 bases to trimming and J lost 1 base, with 5 bases between them. From germline, CDR1 is SGHRS and CDR2 YFSETQ. CDR3 in amino acids: CASSSLSGNTIYF. For the CDR3, the DNA is TGCGCCAGCAGCTCGCTGTCTGGAAACACCATATATTTT.

The chain joins TRBV15 to TRBJ2-1; 9 bases map to TRBD1. This CDR3 region has 15 residues. CDR1 LNHNV and CDR2 YYDKDF come from the germline V gene (reference sequence). After removal of 3 bases from V and 8 bases from J, the junction contained 8 bases not matched to a gene. The CDR3: CATSSGDRDSDEQFF. The CDR3 DNA follows: TGTGCCACCAGCAGTGGGGACAGGGATAGCGATGAGCAGTTCTTC.

This clonotype was found a few times. The CDR3 nucleotides are TGCGCCAGCAGCTTAGACCCCTTCTACAATGAGCAGTTCTTC. Amino acids: CASSLDPFYNEQFF. V usage is TRBV5-1 and J usage is TRBJ2-1; D is unclear. Per germline, CDR1 SGHRS and CDR2 YFSETQ. V lost 2 bases and J lost 3, with 9 bases in between. The CDR3 has 14 amino acids.

In the case of this clonotype: The junction shows a germline mismatch at one end, possibly a read error. V and J are TRBV25-1 and TRBJ2-7, with 8 bases lining up with TRBD2. The CDR3 length is 15 residues. Germline V CDR1 and CDR2: MGHDK, SYGVNS. CDR3 in DNA: TGTGCCAGCAGTGAATCGAGCGGGAGAGGTTACGCGCAGTACTTC. Protein sequence: CASSESSGRGYAQYF.

This clonotype was recorded a few times. The chain combines TRBV24-1 with TRBJ2-3, with unresolved D. V dropped 9 bases and J dropped 0 bases, with 6 bases sitting between them. The CDR3 is made up of 12 amino acids. Germline V lookup: CDR1 KGHDR, CDR2 SFDVKD. CDR3 in DNA: TGTGCCACCGGAGAAAGCACAGATACGCAGTATTTT. It encodes CATGESTDTQYF.

Regarding this clonotype: Given a much more abundant clone one base away, this may be a read error. This chain joins TRBV5-4 and TRBJ1-6; D gene unclear. This CDR3 spans 13 amino acids. Deletions cut 7 bases from V and 8 bases from J, with 13 bases between. Germline loops: CDR1 SGHNT, CDR2 YYREEE (reference sequence). CDR3 nucleotide sequence: TGTGCCAGCGGACGGGTCCTTGATTCACCCCTCCACTTT. As protein: CASGRVLDSPLHF.

This clonotype was counted ten times or more. The chain joins TRBV2 to TRBJ1-6, with unresolved D. V was shortened by 11 bases and J by 5 bases, with 19 bases between the two germline ends. The CDR3 has 15 amino acids. Per the germline V gene, CDR1 is SNHLY and CDR2 is FYNNEI. CDR3: CAQQTQTDDNSPLHF. The CDR3 DNA sequence: TGTGCCCAGCAGACTCAGACGGATGATAATTCACCCCTCCACTTT.

This clonotype was observed at least ten times. The chain carries TRBV11-1 and TRBJ2-1; D ambiguous. Per the germline V gene, CDR1 is SGHAT and CDR2 is FQDESV (reference sequence). Trimming took off 6 bases at V and 6 bases at J, with 9 bases between the two ends. There are 12 residues in the CDR3. Written as DNA, the CDR3 is TGTGCCAGCAGTTACACACGCAATGAGCAGTTCTTC. Translating it yields CASSYTRNEQFF.

This clonotype turned up a few times. V usage is TRBV3-1 and J usage is TRBJ2-7; no clear D gene. CDR3 length equals 14 residues. V lost 4 bases and J 3 bases, leaving 13 bases between the germline ends. Germline CDR1 and CDR2: LGHDT and YNNKEL (reference sequence). The CDR3 DNA sequence: TGTGCCAGCAGCCGCAGTGGGGTGGACTACGAGCAGTACTTC. It translates to CASSRSGVDYEQYF.

This sequence joins TRBV7-9 and TRBJ1-1; D gene unclear. The CDR3 extends over 16 amino acids. The germline V gene encodes CDR1 SEHNR and CDR2 FQNEAQ (reference sequence). Trimming removed 0 bases at V and 1 base at J, with 12 bases between. The CDR3 DNA reads as TGTGCCAGCAGCTTAGCGGTTGGGCCGAGGAACACTGAAGCTTTCTTT. Translating it yields CASSLAVGPRNTEAFF.

This clonotype was seen ten or more times. The chain has TRBV13 and TRBJ1-1; perhaps TRBD1 as D (5 bases). The CDR3 contains 14 residues. Trimming took off 11 bases at V and 0 bases at J, with 16 bases between the two ends. Germline CDR1 and CDR2: PRHDT and FYEKMQ (reference sequence). CDR3 region: CASRGRDLNTEAFF. The CDR3 coding sequence is TGTGCCTCTCGGGGAAGGGACCTGAACACTGAAGCTTTCTTT.

This clonotype was counted ten times or more. Here the CDR3 DNA reads TGTGCCAGTAGTATCCGGGACAGCAATCAGCCCCAGCATTTT. It translates to CASSIRDSNQPQHF. This chain joins TRBV19 and TRBJ1-5; tentatively, D is TRBD1 (5 bases). CDR3 size: 14 residues. V lost 3 bases, J lost 1 base, and 7 bases lay in between. Germline values: CDR1 LNHDA, CDR2 SQIVND (reference sequence).

This clonotype turned up a few times. The chain couples TRBV6-9 to TRBJ2-4, with TRBD1 identical over 11 bases. CDR1 and CDR2 (germline): MNHGY, SVAAGI. V lost 3 bases, J lost 7 bases, and 5 bases stayed unmatched. The CDR3 has 15 amino acids. CDR3 protein: CASSYARDRGNIQYF. The CDR3 coding sequence is TGTGCCAGCAGTTACGCCCGGGACAGGGGGAACATTCAGTACTTC.

The V gene is TRBV6-1, the J gene TRBJ2-7; possibly TRBD1 for D (6 bases). The CDR3 totals 16 residues. CDR1 and CDR2 from the germline V gene are MNHNS and SASEGT. V was trimmed by 10 bases and J by 6 bases, leaving 28 bases between them. The chain's CDR3 is CATQADPGAFFSEQYF. CDR3 DNA: TGTGCCACCCAAGCGGATCCAGGGGCGTTTTTCTCCGAGCAGTACTTC.

This clonotype was observed many times. The CDR3 loop is CATSDGQGGSNQPQHF. CDR3 sequence (DNA): TGTGCCACCAGTGATGGTCAGGGCGGTAGCAATCAGCCCCAGCATTTT. The rearrangement links TRBV24-1 to TRBJ1-5; maybe TRBD1 (5 bases). Trimming cost V 3 bases and J 0 bases, with 11 bases left between them. The CDR3 runs to 16 residues. Germline V lookup: CDR1 KGHDR, CDR2 SFDVKD.

This clonotype appeared many times. The chain couples TRBV20-1 to TRBJ2-3; 7 nucleotides agree with TRBD1. Germline V CDR1 and CDR2: DFQATT, SNEGSKA (reference sequence). J was trimmed by 2 bases and V by 0 bases; bases with no gene match: 8. CDR3 length equals 16 residues. The CDR3 DNA reads TGCAGTGCTAGAGATACGGACAGGCCATTCACAGATACGCAGTATTTT. Translation: CSARDTDRPFTDTQYF.

This clonotype was seen ten or more times. This chain links TRBV9 with TRBJ2-3; 10 bases line up with TRBD2. The trim removed 0 bases at V and 2 bases at J, leaving 15 bases unmatched. Germline CDR1 SGDLS, CDR2 YYNGEE. The CDR3 is 20 residues long. CDR3 nucleotides: TGTGCCAGCAGCGTAGCTCTTGGTAGGGCTAGCGGGAGTGACACAGATACGCAGTATTTT. Encoded protein: CASSVALGRASGSDTDTQYF.

This clonotype was detected a few times. The rearrangement links TRBV4-1 to TRBJ2-7; 10 nucleotides line up with TRBD2. The J segment lost 5 bases and the V segment lost 0 bases, leaving 13 bases of the junction unmatched. This CDR3 is built from 18 residues. Germline CDR1 reads MGHRA; CDR2 reads YSYEKL. CDR3 sequence reads: CASSQDLSASGSPNEQYF. The CDR3 coding sequence is TGCGCCAGCAGCCAAGATCTTTCAGCTAGCGGGAGTCCCAACGAGCAGTACTTC.

This clonotype has only a few counts. The chain carries TRBV5-5 and TRBJ2-2, with TRBD2 as a possible D gene (5 bases). This CDR3 comprises 15 residues. The V and J ends lost 3 bases and 0 bases respectively, with 9 bases between them. Germline-derived CDR1 and CDR2 are SGHKS and YYEKEE (reference sequence). The CDR3 nucleotides read TGTGCCAGCAGCTCCGGGATAACGAACACCGGGGAGCTGTTTTTT. Residues: CASSSGITNTGELFF.

This clonotype has at least ten counts. The chain uses TRBV2 and TRBJ2-5, with 10 bases lining up with TRBD2. The V and J ends lost 4 bases and 4 bases, in that order; junction bases with no gene match: 0. This CDR3 spans 13 amino acids. The germline CDR1 and CDR2 sequences are SNHLY and FYNNEI. CDR3 loop: CASSGTSGETQYF. The CDR3, as DNA: TGTGCCAGCAGTGGGACTAGCGGAGAGACCCAGTACTTC.

In the case of this clonotype: At one end the junction does not follow the germline gene, possibly because of a read error. The V and J genes are TRBV15 and TRBJ1-5; no clear D gene. The germline gives CDR1 LNHNV, CDR2 YYDKDF (reference sequence). The length of the CDR3 is 14 residues. As DNA, the CDR3 is TGTGCCACCAGCGGAGATTTCGGGTATCAGCCCCAGCATTTT. This sequence encodes CATSGDFGYQPQHF.